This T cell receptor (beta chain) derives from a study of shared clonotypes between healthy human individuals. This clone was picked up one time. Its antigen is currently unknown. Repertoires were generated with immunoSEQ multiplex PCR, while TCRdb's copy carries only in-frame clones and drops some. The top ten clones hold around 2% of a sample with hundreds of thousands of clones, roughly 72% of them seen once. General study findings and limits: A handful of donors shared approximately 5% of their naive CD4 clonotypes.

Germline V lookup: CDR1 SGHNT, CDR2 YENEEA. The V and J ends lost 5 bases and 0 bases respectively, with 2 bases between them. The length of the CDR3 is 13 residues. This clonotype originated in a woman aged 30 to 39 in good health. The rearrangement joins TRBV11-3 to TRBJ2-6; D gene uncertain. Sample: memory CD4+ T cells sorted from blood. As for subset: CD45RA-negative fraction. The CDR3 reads CASSVSGANVLTF. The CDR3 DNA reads TGTGCCAGCAGCGTCTCTGGGGCCAACGTCCTGACTTTC.